Each of the 5 T cell receptor beta chains below was sequenced from the same sample in a study of OX40 agonist ivuxolimab in advanced cancers. The library was produced with the immunoSEQ multiplex PCR assay. This immuneACCESS table, as held by TCRdb, lists in-frame sequences with V and J called but not all clones. Of the missing ones, under half trace to an unresolved V gene in checked studies; the others have no known cause. The sample yields around 50,000 clones; more than 80% were counted once. Roughly 11% of the sample rests with the top ten. This specimen consisted of CD4+ or CD8+ T cells sorted from blood, obtained in a trial of the OX40 agonist ivuxolimab. Receptors were obtained from an adult with an advanced solid tumor such as melanoma, head and neck, liver or kidney cancer.

The chain carries TRBV5-6 and TRBJ2-5; D gene unclear. CDR3 length: 11 residues. V lost 0 bases, J lost 5 bases, and 2 bases lay in between. The germline gives CDR1 SGHDT, CDR2 YYEEEE. The CDR3: CASSLAETQYF. The CDR3 region has the DNA TGTGCCAGCAGCTTGGCGGAGACCCAGTACTTC.

V gene TRBV11-2 combines with J gene TRBJ1-1, with 11 bases aligning to TRBD1. The J segment lost 5 bases and the V segment lost 1 base, leaving 3 bases of the junction unmatched. CDR1 is SGHAT and CDR2 is FQNNGV in the germline V gene. This CDR3 is 15 amino acids long. Written as DNA, the CDR3 is TGTGCCAGCAGCTTAGGGGGACAGGGGGGTACTGAAGCTTTCTTT. Translated: CASSLGGQGGTEAFF.

The V call is TRBV19, the J call TRBJ2-3; D ambiguous. CDR3 length equals 15 residues. The germline CDR1 and CDR2 sequences are LNHDA and SQIVND (reference sequence). The V gene lost 4 bases and the J gene lost 2 bases, with 13 bases spanning the gap. This CDR3 reads CASSKATVDTDTQYF. In nucleotides, the CDR3 is TGTGCCAGTAGTAAGGCCACAGTAGACACAGATACGCAGTATTTT.

The chain joins TRBV19 to TRBJ2-7; TRBD1 is a possible D gene (7 bases). The CDR3 totals 15 residues. V was cut by 6 bases and J by 7 bases, with 22 bases left in between. The V gene's germline CDR1 is LNHDA and CDR2 SQIVND (reference sequence). CDR3 sequence (DNA): TGTGCCAGTAGCGGGGGAATGGGACAGCATTATGAGCAGTACTTC. It encodes CASSGGMGQHYEQYF.

The chain links TRBV15 to TRBJ2-1; 11 bases match TRBD2. This CDR3 is 16 amino acids long. The J segment lost 5 bases and the V segment lost 2 bases, leaving 5 bases of the junction unmatched. CDR1 and CDR2 from the germline V gene are LNHNV and YYDKDF (reference sequence). In nucleotides, the CDR3 is TGTGCCACCAGCAGACAACTAGCGGGAGTGGACAATGAGCAGTTCTTC. Protein sequence: CATSRQLAGVDNEQFF.